These 17 T cell receptor beta chains were sequenced from one sample in a study of T cell responses to AZD1222 COVID-19 vaccine listed by TCRdb under 2021. Receptor amplification or capture employed the immunoSEQ multiplex PCR assay. This immuneACCESS table, as held by TCRdb, lists in-frame sequences with V and J called but not all clones. Of the missing ones, under half trace to an unresolved V gene in checked studies; the others have no known cause. The sample table holds 99,000 or so clones, of which more than 75% were seen once. The ten most abundant clones make up over 3% of the sample. The intended sense of this specimen's time point label: about 28 days (+/-7) after the second vaccine dose. The treatment or condition label, as the study defines it: meningococcal conjugate vaccine given as trial control. Sequences were derived from peripheral blood, sampled 28 days after the second dose of the MenACWY control vaccine. These receptors were obtained from an adult who received the MenACWY meningococcal vaccine as a control.

The chain links TRBV28 to TRBJ2-1; 9 bases map to TRBD2. The CDR3 has 13 residues. Germline CDR1 MDHEN, CDR2 SYDVKM. The V gene end was trimmed by 6 bases and the J gene end by 4 bases; junction bases not matched to a gene: 1. DNA of the CDR3: TGTGCCAGCAGGACTAGCGGTTACAATGAGCAGTTCTTC. It is translated as CASRTSGYNEQFF.

This clone was seen more than once but under ten times. CDR3 loop: CASSPQAGGTYEQYF. The CDR3 nucleotides are TGTGCCAGCAGTCCCCAAGCGGGGGGAACCTACGAGCAGTACTTC. This rearrangement joins TRBV27 to TRBJ2-7; 9 bases are shared with TRBD2. V dropped 5 bases and J dropped 2; count of bases not matched to a gene: 7. This CDR3 has 15 residues. The germline gives CDR1 MNHEY, CDR2 SMNVEV (reference sequence).

The chain combines TRBV19 with TRBJ1-1; D not resolved. CDR1 LNHDA and CDR2 SQIVND come from the germline V gene (reference sequence). The CDR3 length is 15 residues. Trimming removed 6 bases from V and 0 bases from J, with 14 bases in between. CDR3 nucleotides: TGTGCCAGTAGCCGGGCCGGGTCGGTGAACACTGAAGCTTTCTTT. This gives the protein CASSRAGSVNTEAFF.

The chain has TRBV5-1 and TRBJ2-1, with 15 bases identical to TRBD2. The CDR3 has 17 residues. The germline V gene has CDR1 SGHRS and CDR2 YFSETQ. After removal of 0 bases from V and 11 bases from J, the junction contained 9 bases not matched to a gene. This chain's CDR3 is CASSLAIGTSGGSKQFF. CDR3 bases: TGCGCCAGCAGCTTGGCAATCGGGACTAGCGGGGGGTCCAAGCAGTTCTTC.

The chain recombines TRBV19 with TRBJ1-6, with TRBD1 identical over 10 bases. With 6 bases clipped from V and 7 bases from J, the junction kept 6 bases outside the gene matches. The CDR3 is made up of 15 amino acids. Germline V gives CDR1 LNHDA, CDR2 SQIVND (reference sequence). The CDR3 protein is CASSTGTGVNSPLHF. The DNA of the CDR3 is TGTGCCAGTAGCACCGGGACAGGGGTGAATTCACCCCTCCACTTT.

The chain uses TRBV6-5 and TRBJ1-1; tentatively, D is TRBD1 (6 bases). The length of the CDR3 is 15 residues. V lost 4 bases to trimming and J lost 1 base, with 13 bases between them. Germline values: CDR1 MNHEY, CDR2 SVGAGI. The CDR3 loop reads CASSSGGSGNTEAFF. The CDR3 DNA sequence: TGTGCCAGCAGTTCTGGGGGCAGCGGGAACACTGAAGCTTTCTTT.

The gene calls are TRBV5-1 and TRBJ2-5; 7 bases line up with TRBD2. Germline CDR1 is SGHRS and CDR2 is YFSETQ. Unmatched junction bases numbered 9, after V lost 4 bases and J lost 3 bases. This CDR3 region has 15 residues. CDR3 amino acids: CASSLGPGGEETQYF. The CDR3 DNA follows: TGCGCCAGCAGCCTCGGGCCGGGGGGAGAAGAGACCCAGTACTTC.

This clone was seen more than once but under ten times. The chain joins TRBV10-1 to TRBJ1-1; no firm D call. Germline CDR1 reads WNHNN; CDR2 reads SYGVQD (reference sequence). Between the trimmed V and J ends, which lost 6 bases and 7 bases, there was a span of 6 bases. The CDR3 spans 10 residues. The CDR3 spells CASRDREAFF. In DNA, the CDR3 is TGCGCCAGCAGGGACCGTGAAGCTTTCTTT.

The chain couples TRBV7-2 to TRBJ1-5; D uncertain. V shed 4 bases and J shed 4 bases, with 11 bases lying between them. The CDR3 covers 14 residues. Germline-derived CDR1 and CDR2 are SGHTA and FQGNSA. The CDR3 reads CASSYPGGNQPQHF. As DNA, the CDR3 is TGTGCCAGCAGCTATCCTGGTGGTAATCAGCCCCAGCATTTT.

This clone was seen a single time. The rearrangement uses TRBV29-1 and TRBJ2-7, with TRBD1 matching 10 bases. The junction had 5 bases not matched to a gene; V was cut back by 6 bases and J by 0 bases. The germline gives CDR1 SQVTM, CDR2 ANQGSEA. This CDR3 has 14 residues. CDR3 sequence (DNA): TGCAGCGTGGTAGACAGGGGGCCCTCCTACGAGCAGTACTTC. Amino acids: CSVVDRGPSYEQYF.

The chain links TRBV6-4 to TRBJ2-3; D is uncertain. V shed 2 bases and J shed 1 base, with 10 bases lying between them. This CDR3 comprises 15 residues. The germline CDR1 and CDR2 sequences are MRHNA and SNTAGT. The CDR3 sequence: CASSDGPRRTDTQYF. The CDR3 DNA reads as TGTGCCAGCAGTGACGGCCCTAGACGCACAGATACGCAGTATTTT.

The V and J genes are TRBV7-9 and TRBJ1-4; the D is unclear. The CDR3 runs to 16 residues. Germline V gene lookup returns CDR1 SEHNR and CDR2 FQNEAQ (reference sequence). The V gene lost 1 base and the J gene lost 0 bases, with 9 bases spanning the gap. The CDR3 bases are TGTGCCAGCAGCTTAGTCGTCTCCTCAACTAATGAAAAACTGTTTTTT. This encodes CASSLVVSSTNEKLFF.

The genes are TRBV3-1 (or the pseudogene TRBV3-2) and TRBJ2-7; tentatively, D is TRBD1 (8 bases). The V and J ends lost 4 bases and 3 bases respectively, with 16 bases between them. CDR1 is LGHDT and CDR2 is YNNKEL in the germline V gene (reference sequence). The length of the CDR3 is 15 residues. The CDR3 sequence is CASSRTGGGRYEQYF. In DNA form, the CDR3 reads TGTGCCAGCAGCCGCACAGGGGGAGGGCGCTACGAGCAGTACTTC.

The chain has TRBV3-1 (or the pseudogene TRBV3-2) and TRBJ2-5, with a possible D match to TRBD1 (6 bases). The V end was cut by 0 bases, the J end by 5 bases, with 7 bases between. Germline CDR1 is LGHDT and CDR2 is YNNKEL (reference sequence). The CDR3 has 13 amino acids. The CDR3 DNA reads as TGTGCCAGCAGCCAAGAAAGGGGGGAGACCCAGTACTTC. Translated: CASSQERGETQYF.

The gene calls are TRBV10-1 and TRBJ1-1; no firm D call. Germline V gene lookup returns CDR1 WNHNN and CDR2 SYGVQD (reference sequence). The CDR3 is made up of 15 amino acids. Between the trimmed V and J ends, which lost 2 bases and 1 base, there was a span of 11 bases. In DNA, the CDR3 is TGCGCCAGCAGTGAGGTCGTAGGGCGGAACACTGAAGCTTTCTTT. As protein: CASSEVVGRNTEAFF.

This chain connects TRBV5-4 to TRBJ1-3; D is unresolved. This CDR3 is 17 amino acids long. Germline V gene lookup returns CDR1 SGHNT and CDR2 YYREEE (reference sequence). Deletions cut 2 bases from V and 2 bases from J, with 17 bases between. CDR3 sequence: CASSFDPSRNPGNTIYF. For the CDR3, the DNA is TGTGCCAGCAGCTTCGATCCTTCCAGGAATCCTGGAAACACCATATATTTT.

The chain recombines TRBV2 with TRBJ2-2; 9 nucleotides align to TRBD1. V lost 6 bases to trimming and J lost 0 bases; unmatched junction nucleotides: 11. This CDR3 contains 18 residues. CDR1 and CDR2 from the germline V gene are SNHLY and FYNNEI. DNA of the CDR3: TGTGCCAGCAGGGTCTGGGACAGGGTCGCTTCGAACACCGGGGAGCTGTTTTTT. Amino acid sequence: CASRVWDRVASNTGELFF. Full variable domain (remainder filled in from reference TRBV2 and TRBJ2-2): EPEVTQTPSHQVTQMGQEVILRCVPISNHLYFYWYRQILGQKVEFLVSFYNNEISEKSEIFDDQFSVERPDGSNFTLKIRSTKLEDSAMYFCASRVWDRVASNTGELFFGEGSRLTVL.